These 12 T cell receptor beta chains originate from one sample sequenced in a study of blood T cells in healthy people across ages. Then a second PCR, running roughly 7 to 11 cycles, was carried out with a sample-barcoded 5' primer and a J-beta primer mix. TCRdb analysed the 5' RACE reads with MiXCR anew, one entry per CDR3 protein. Altogether more than 650,000 distinct CDR3 sequences are present, about 20% being singletons, with the ten largest covering roughly 22%. Sequencing used blood. Receptor source: a man between 65 and 80 years old in good health.

This clonotype was detected many times. The genes are TRBV20-1 and TRBJ1-5, with a weak D call TRBD1 (5 bases). The CDR3 contains 14 residues. Germline lookup yields CDR1 DFQATT and CDR2 SNEGSKA (reference sequence). The V gene lost 3 bases and the J gene lost 0 bases, with 9 bases spanning the gap. The CDR3 sequence is CSARGTNSNQPQHF. In DNA form, the CDR3 reads TGCAGTGCTAGGGGGACGAATAGCAATCAGCCCCAGCATTTT.

This clonotype was recorded a few times. The chain employs TRBV4-1 and TRBJ2-7; D ambiguous. Germline CDR1 is MGHRA and CDR2 is YSYEKL. The CDR3 contains 15 residues. V dropped 6 bases and J dropped 0 bases, with 15 bases sitting between them. The CDR3: CASRQTNGSSYEQYV. The CDR3 DNA reads TGCGCCAGCAGACAGACAAACGGAAGCTCCTACGAGCAGTACGTC.

The V gene is TRBV11-2, the J gene TRBJ2-1; TRBD2 aligns across 14 bases. This CDR3 comprises 18 residues. The germline gives CDR1 SGHAT, CDR2 FQNNGV. Losses at the gene ends were 5 bases for V and 5 bases for J; bases not matched to a gene: 11. The chain's CDR3 is CASSISMTSGRADNEQFF. The CDR3 DNA follows: TGTGCCAGCAGCATCTCGATGACTAGCGGGAGGGCCGACAATGAGCAGTTCTTC. The full variable domain, in which reference TRBV11-2 and TRBJ2-1 provide the parts outside the CDR3, is EAGVAQSPRYKIIEKRQSVAFWCNPISGHATLYWYQQILGQGPKLLIQFQNNGVVDDSQLPKDRFSAERLKGVDSTLKIQPAKLEDSAVYLCASSISMTSGRADNEQFFGPGTRLTVL.

The chain couples TRBV7-9 to TRBJ2-7; D is unclear. The CDR3 runs 12 residues. Germline V gene data show CDR1 as SEHNR and CDR2 as FQNEAQ (reference sequence). Between the trimmed V and J ends, which lost 0 bases and 5 bases, there was a span of 5 bases. The CDR3 DNA follows: TGTGCCAGCAGCTTAGCATCCGACGAGCAGTACTTC. Its protein product is CASSLASDEQYF.

Remarks on this clonotype: A read error may produce the germline difference seen at one junction end. The genes are TRBV28 and TRBJ2-5, with a possible D match to TRBD2 (5 bases). CDR3 size: 15 residues. From germline, CDR1 is MDHEN and CDR2 SYDVKM. CDR3 residues: CASSFGLKGQVTQYF. CDR3 nucleotide sequence: TGTGCCAGCAGTTTCGGACTGAAGGGCCAAGTGACCCAGTACTTC.

This rearrangement joins TRBV5-1 to TRBJ2-3; no clear D. CDR1 SGHRS and CDR2 YFSETQ come from the germline V gene. This CDR3 has 15 amino acids. Trimming shortened V by 1 base and J by 0 bases, and 9 bases separated the two germline ends. The CDR3 nucleotides read TGCGCCAGCAGCTTGAGTCCAGATAGCACAGATACGCAGTATTTT. Protein product: CASSLSPDSTDTQYF.

In this sample, this clonotype turned up a few times. This chain links TRBV5-1 with TRBJ2-1; D possibly corresponds to TRBD2 (6 bases). The DNA end favors TRBJ2-7, so the J call may be wrong. CDR1 is SGHRS, CDR2 YFSETQ, per germline. The CDR3 is made up of 14 amino acids. The CDR3 bases are TGCGCCAGCAGCTTTACTAGCCCGTACGGAGAGCAGTACTTC. It specifies CASSFTSPYGEQYF.

This sequence joins TRBV24-1 and TRBJ1-2, with D unclear. V shed 2 bases and J shed 7 bases, with 16 bases lying between them. In germline, CDR1 is KGHDR, CDR2 SFDVKD. This CDR3 is 15 amino acids long. The CDR3 protein is CATSDSPPRPGGYTF. The CDR3 DNA reads as TGTGCCACCAGTGATTCCCCCCCAAGGCCTGGTGGCTACACCTTC.

This clonotype was counted at least ten times. This sequence joins TRBV2 and TRBJ2-6, with D possibly being TRBD2 (6 bases). CDR1 is SNHLY and CDR2 is FYNNEI in the germline V gene. V lost 3 bases and J lost 5, with 11 bases in between. The CDR3 extends over 15 amino acids. The DNA for the CDR3 is TGTGCCAGCAGTGAGGACGGGGGTAGGGCCAACGTCCTGACTTTC. It yields the protein CASSEDGGRANVLTF.

Only a few counts were recorded for this clonotype. The J gene is TRBJ2-7, the V gene TRBV6-6, with 11 nucleotides matching TRBD2. The CDR3 covers 15 residues. With V trimmed by 6 bases and J by 2 bases, 6 bases remained unmatched. Germline V gene data show CDR1 as MNHNY and CDR2 as SVGAGI (reference sequence). CDR3 residues: CASRKGTSGPYEQYV. Here the CDR3 DNA reads TGTGCCAGCAGGAAGGGGACTAGCGGCCCCTACGAGCAGTACGTC.

The chain joins TRBV6-6 to TRBJ2-1, with no clear D. CDR1 and CDR2 from the germline V gene are MNHNY and SVGAGI (reference sequence). This CDR3 spans 12 amino acids. Deletions cut 6 bases from V and 9 bases from J, with 12 bases between. The DNA of the CDR3 is TGTGCCAGCAGGTCAAGCTGGAGTGAGCAGTTCTTC. Its translation: CASRSSWSEQFF.

The chain joins TRBV12-3 or TRBV12-4 to TRBJ2-5; perhaps D is TRBD1 or TRBD2 (6 bases each). The V and J ends lost 3 bases and 1 base respectively, with 18 bases between them. The CDR3 covers 17 residues. The CDR3 nucleotides are TGTGCCAGCAGTTTGGGGGGCGGAACATCGTTCCAAGAGACCCAGTACTTC. Its translation is CASSLGGGTSFQETQYF.